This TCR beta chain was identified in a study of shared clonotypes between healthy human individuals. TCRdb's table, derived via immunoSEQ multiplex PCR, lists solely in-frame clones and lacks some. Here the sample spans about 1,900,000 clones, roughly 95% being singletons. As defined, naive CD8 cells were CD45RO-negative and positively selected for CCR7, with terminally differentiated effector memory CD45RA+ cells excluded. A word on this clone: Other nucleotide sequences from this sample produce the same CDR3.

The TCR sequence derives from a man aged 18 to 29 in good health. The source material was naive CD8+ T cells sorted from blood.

In DNA, the CDR3 is TGTGCCAGCAGTTCGGACAGGGGCAATCAGCCCCAGCATTTT. Translation gives CASSSDRGNQPQHF. J is TRBJ1-5 and V is TRBV6-5, with 8 positions matching TRBD1. Germline CDR1 reads MNHEY; CDR2 reads SVGAGI. V lost 4 bases to trimming and J lost 2 bases; unmatched junction nucleotides: 1. The CDR3 consists of 14 residues.